The 21 T cell receptor beta chains reported below all come from one sample, sequenced in a study of T cell repertoires in cytomegalovirus infection. From the reads, TCRdb called clonotypes with MiXCR, one entry per CDR3 protein. Among fewer than 650,000 distinct CDR3 sequences listed, 40% were seen once. Their recognized antigens are unknown. Sample: cultured PBMCs, taken from culture after CMV antigen stimulation. The receptors derive from a human donor in good health (CMV status not recorded). Some clones in this sample may be carry-over from other donors' samples.

The sample holds a few counts of this clonotype. The V gene is TRBV7-2, the J gene TRBJ2-7, with TRBD1 matching 9 bases. V lost 2 bases and J lost 3; bases outside the gene matches: 5. This CDR3 is 15 amino acids long. Germline assignment: CDR1 SGHTA and CDR2 FQGNSA. CDR3 residues: CASSLKGQGDYEQYF. The CDR3 bases are TGTGCCAGCAGCTTAAAGGGACAGGGAGACTACGAGCAGTACTTC.

This clonotype was seen ten or more times. This sequence joins TRBV7-2 and TRBJ2-1; 14 nucleotides align to TRBD2. CDR1 is SGHTA, CDR2 FQGNSA, per germline. The junction had 20 bases not matched to a gene; V was cut back by 5 bases and J by 8 bases. The CDR3 spans 20 residues. In DNA form, the CDR3 reads TGTGCCAGCAGCCCGGGACTAGCGGGAGCCGGACTTGTGGGGAGCGATGAGCAGTTCTTC. Its translation is CASSPGLAGAGLVGSDEQFF.

In this sample, this clonotype turned up a few times. CDR3 protein: CSASPGPGGNSPLHF. In DNA, the CDR3 is TGCAGTGCTAGCCCCGGCCCCGGAGGAAATTCACCCCTCCACTTT. The J gene is TRBJ1-6, the V gene TRBV20-1; D uncertain. V shed 3 bases and J shed 7 bases, with 16 bases lying between them. This CDR3 comprises 15 residues. CDR1 and CDR2 from the germline V gene are DFQATT and SNEGSKA (reference sequence).

The sample holds a few counts of this clonotype. This chain links TRBV11-3 with TRBJ2-1; tentative D call: TRBD1 (6 bases). This CDR3 has 15 amino acids. Trimming took 5 bases from V and 5 from J, leaving 16 bases between them. Germline CDR1 is SGHNT and CDR2 is YENEEA. CDR3 in amino acids: CASSTRTGYHNEQFF. The CDR3 DNA reads as TGTGCCAGCAGCACGCGCACAGGGTATCACAATGAGCAGTTCTTC.

This clonotype was seen many times. The chain combines TRBV7-2 with TRBJ1-1; no clear D. Germline CDR1 and CDR2: SGHTA and FQGNSA. This CDR3 comprises 14 residues. The V end lost 2 bases, the J end lost 1 base, and 8 bases lay between the germline ends. The CDR3 region has the DNA TGTGCCAGCAGCTTATCAATGACGAACACTGAAGCTTTCTTT. Protein: CASSLSMTNTEAFF. Full variable domain (outside the CDR3, taken from reference TRBV7-2 and TRBJ1-1): GAGVSQSPSNKVTEKGKDVELRCDPISGHTALYWYRQSLGQGLEFLIYFQGNSAPDKSGLPSDRFSAERTGGSVSTLTIQRTQQEDSAVYLCASSLSMTNTEAFFGQGTRLTVV.

The chain employs TRBV20-1 and TRBJ1-1; a possible D gene is TRBD1 (6 bases). Germline CDR1 is DFQATT and CDR2 is SNEGSKA (reference sequence). The CDR3 runs to 12 residues. The V end was cut by 3 bases, the J end by 11 bases, with 16 bases between. CDR3 nucleotide sequence: TGCAGTGCTAGTGTGGGGGCTGAGGGTGCTTTCTTT. This gives the protein CSASVGAEGAFF.

The gene calls are TRBV12-3 or TRBV12-4 and TRBJ2-3; D unclear. The CDR3 length is 12 residues. Trimming cost V 6 bases and J 8 bases, with 12 bases left between them. CDR3: CASRPNLPTQYF. The CDR3 DNA is TGTGCCAGCAGACCTAATTTACCTACGCAGTATTTT.

The table lists this clonotype with a few counts. The chain has TRBV7-2 and TRBJ2-7; D remains unclear. Trimming cost V 5 bases and J 1 base, with 18 bases left between them. Germline assignment: CDR1 SGHTA and CDR2 FQGNSA. The CDR3 is 16 residues long. In DNA, the CDR3 is TGTGCCAGCAGCCCACGTTGGGGAACTGGATCCTACGAGCAGTACTTC. Translating gives CASSPRWGTGSYEQYF.

This clonotype was seen more than once but under ten times. The chain couples TRBV7-9 to TRBJ2-1; D possibly matches TRBD1 or TRBD2 (5 bases each). V was cut by 6 bases and J by 4 bases, with 13 bases left in between. CDR3 length: 14 amino acids. Germline CDR1 reads SEHNR; CDR2 reads FQNEAQ (reference sequence). As DNA, the CDR3 is TGTGCCAGCAGACCTGGGGGAGAGTACAATGAGCAGTTCTTC. Its protein is CASRPGGEYNEQFF.

The chain joins TRBV6-6 to TRBJ1-1, with D possibly matching TRBD1 (6 bases). CDR1 and CDR2 (germline): MNHNY, SVGAGI (reference sequence). The CDR3 spans 16 residues. Trimming left V 7 bases short and J 11 bases short, with 29 bases between. The CDR3: CASTQGPGPKGGGAFF. The CDR3, as DNA: TGTGCCAGCACCCAAGGACCGGGACCCAAGGGGGGGGGGGCTTTCTTT.

This clonotype has a count of ten or more. V usage is TRBV11-2 and J usage is TRBJ2-3, with D perhaps TRBD1 (6 bases). There are 14 residues in the CDR3. V was shortened by 3 bases and J by 6 bases, with 13 bases between the two germline ends. CDR1 is SGHAT and CDR2 is FQNNGV in the germline V gene. The CDR3 reads CASSLNRVSDTQYF. For the CDR3, the DNA is TGTGCCAGCAGCTTGAACAGGGTCTCCGATACGCAGTATTTT.

This chain links TRBV7-6 with TRBJ1-3; D is ambiguous. V was pared by 5 bases and J by 0 bases, with 8 bases between. CDR3 length: 14 residues. Germline V gene lookup returns CDR1 SGHVS and CDR2 FNYEAQ. CDR3 protein: CASSRSYSGNTIYF. The CDR3 DNA sequence: TGTGCCAGCAGCCGTAGTTACTCTGGAAACACCATATATTTT.

This clonotype showed up just a few times. The chain has TRBV7-2 and TRBJ2-7; tentatively, D is TRBD2 (6 bases). This CDR3 comprises 15 residues. Deletions cut 3 bases from V and 1 base from J, with 13 bases between. CDR1 and CDR2 (germline): SGHTA, FQGNSA. The CDR3 nucleotides read TGTGCCAGCAGCTTCTTCAGCGGGTTGTCCTACGAGCAGTACTTC. Translation gives CASSFFSGLSYEQYF.

This rearrangement joins TRBV20-1 to TRBJ1-4, with D unclear. The CDR3 contains 13 residues. Germline-derived CDR1 and CDR2 are DFQATT and SNEGSKA (reference sequence). The ends were cut back, 4 bases at V and 6 bases at J, with 12 bases in the middle. In DNA form, the CDR3 reads TGCAGTGCTATGGGTGGTGCGGATGAAAAACTGTTTTTT. The encoded protein is CSAMGGADEKLFF.

The CDR3 protein is CASSGGKGYNEKLFF. The DNA for the CDR3 is TGTGCCAGCAGCGGTGGGAAGGGGTATAATGAAAAACTGTTTTTT. The chain links TRBV25-1 to TRBJ1-4; tentative D call: TRBD1 (5 bases). Trimming left V 6 bases short and J 4 bases short, with 15 bases between. CDR3 length: 15 amino acids. Per germline, CDR1 MGHDK and CDR2 SYGVNS.

The chain employs TRBV27 and TRBJ2-1, with 11 positions matching TRBD2. This CDR3 spans 14 amino acids. Unmatched junction bases numbered 4, after V lost 6 bases and J lost 6 bases. Per the germline V gene, CDR1 is MNHEY and CDR2 is SMNVEV (reference sequence). DNA for the CDR3: TGTGCCAGCAGAAGGACTAGCGGGCTCAATGAGCAGTTCTTC. This translates into CASRRTSGLNEQFF.

The genes are TRBV5-4 and TRBJ1-2, with TRBD1 matching over 8 bases. J gave up 0 bases and V 0 bases, and 7 bases lay outside the gene matches. The CDR3 is made up of 17 amino acids. From germline, CDR1 is SGHNT and CDR2 YYREEE (reference sequence). CDR3 region: CASSLGVDRAANYGYTF. CDR3 nucleotide sequence: TGTGCCAGCAGCTTGGGAGTGGACAGGGCAGCTAACTATGGCTACACCTTC.

This chain joins TRBV28 and TRBJ2-3; 11 bases are shared with TRBD2. The CDR3 runs 17 residues. CDR1 and CDR2 (germline): MDHEN, SYDVKM. The ends lost 1 base at V and 6 bases at J; junction bases unmatched: 9. CDR3 DNA: TGTGCCAGCAGTTTATACGCTAGCGGGGGGCTGATGGATACGCAGTATTTT. Translating gives CASSLYASGGLMDTQYF.

The chain is built from TRBV11-2 and TRBJ1-3; possibly TRBD1 for D (5 bases). Trimming took 5 bases from V and 0 from J, leaving 8 bases between them. Germline V gene lookup returns CDR1 SGHAT and CDR2 FQNNGV. The CDR3 contains 14 residues. The CDR3 is CASSRTLSGNTIYF. CDR3 in DNA: TGTGCCAGCAGCAGGACACTCTCTGGAAACACCATATATTTT.

Regarding this clonotype: The junction and the germline gene differ at one end; a read error may be behind it. The gene calls are TRBV5-3 and TRBJ2-7, with TRBD2 matching over 11 bases. TRBV5-3 is reported as an ORF; its role is uncertain. The CDR3 totals 15 residues. The CDR3 reads CASSLSLAGVYEQYF. DNA of the CDR3: TGTGCCAGCAGCTTGTCACTAGCGGGAGTCTACGAGCAGTACTTC.

This clonotype has a handful of counts. The chain joins TRBV7-2 to TRBJ2-7; 7 bases are a match to TRBD2. Germline V lookup: CDR1 SGHTA, CDR2 FQGNSA. The CDR3 is made up of 15 amino acids. Losses at the gene ends were 2 bases for V and 2 bases for J; bases not matched to a gene: 6. The CDR3 DNA sequence: TGTGCCAGCAGCTTACTTCCGGGGGGAACCTACGAGCAGTACTTC. Translated, it gives CASSLLPGGTYEQYF.